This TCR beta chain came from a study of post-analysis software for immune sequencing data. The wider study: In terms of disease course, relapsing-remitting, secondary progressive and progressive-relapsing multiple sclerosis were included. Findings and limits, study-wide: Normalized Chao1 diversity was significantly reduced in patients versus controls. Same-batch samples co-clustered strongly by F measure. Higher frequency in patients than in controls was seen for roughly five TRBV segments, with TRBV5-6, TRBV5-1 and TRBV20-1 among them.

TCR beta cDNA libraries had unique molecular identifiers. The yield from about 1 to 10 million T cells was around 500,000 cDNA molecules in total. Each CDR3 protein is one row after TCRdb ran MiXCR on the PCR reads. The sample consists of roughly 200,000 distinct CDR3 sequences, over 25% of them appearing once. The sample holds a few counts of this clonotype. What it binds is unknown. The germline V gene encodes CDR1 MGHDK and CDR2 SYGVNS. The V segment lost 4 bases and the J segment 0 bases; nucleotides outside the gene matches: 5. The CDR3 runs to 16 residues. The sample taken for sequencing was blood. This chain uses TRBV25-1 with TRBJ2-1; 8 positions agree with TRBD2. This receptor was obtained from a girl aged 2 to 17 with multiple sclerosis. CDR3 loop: CASSGWSGSSYNEQFF. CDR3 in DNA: TGTGCCAGCAGTGGATGGAGCGGGAGCTCCTACAATGAGCAGTTCTTC.